One and the same sample provided the 30 T cell receptor beta chains below, sequenced in a study of shared clonotypes between healthy human individuals. Repertoires were generated with immunoSEQ multiplex PCR, while TCRdb's copy carries only in-frame clones and drops some. This table holds under 850,000 clones, 55% to 75% found once. Sequencing input: memory CD4+ T cells sorted from blood. The subset is: CD45RA-negative fraction. The receptors originated from a woman aged 25-40 years in good health.

This chain uses TRBV10-1 with TRBJ1-2; D gene uncertain. The CDR3 runs 16 residues. Per the germline V gene, CDR1 is WNHNN and CDR2 is SYGVQD (reference sequence). V lost 0 bases, J lost 0 bases, and 11 bases lay in between. CDR3 coding DNA: TGCGCCAGCAGTGAGTCAGGAGGGAGCGCTAACTATGGCTACACCTTC. It codes for CASSESGGSANYGYTF.

This chain connects TRBV19 to TRBJ2-2; 10 positions match TRBD2. Germline loops: CDR1 LNHDA, CDR2 SQIVND (reference sequence). V lost 6 bases to trimming and J lost 7 bases; unmatched junction nucleotides: 11. This CDR3 comprises 16 residues. CDR3 nucleotide sequence: TGTGCCAGTAGCCTCCCCAGCGGGAGGGCCGACGGGGAGCTGTTTTTT. Its translation is CASSLPSGRADGELFF.

This rearrangement joins TRBV5-4 to TRBJ2-5, with 9 bases that match TRBD1. The CDR3 consists of 13 residues. J gave up 4 bases and V 4 bases, and 2 bases lay outside the gene matches. Germline lookup yields CDR1 SGHNT and CDR2 YYREEE (reference sequence). CDR3 in DNA: TGTGCCAGCAGCACGGGACAGGGAGAGACCCAGTACTTC. Translated, it gives CASSTGQGETQYF.

Only a few counts were recorded for this clone. The chain carries TRBV5-8 and TRBJ1-5; D is uncertain. V lost 1 base, J lost 0 bases, and 8 bases lay in between. The V gene's germline CDR1 is SGHTS and CDR2 YDEGEE. The CDR3 length is 15 residues. This chain's CDR3 is CASSLHRYSNQPQHF. CDR3 nucleotides: TGTGCCAGCAGCTTGCACAGATATAGCAATCAGCCCCAGCATTTT. The whole variable domain, remainder taken from reference TRBV5-8 and TRBJ1-5, is EAGVTQSPTHLIKTRGQQATLRCSPISGHTSVYWYQQALGLGLQFLLWYDEGEERNRGNFPPRFSGRQFPNYSSELNVNALELEDSALYLCASSLHRYSNQPQHFGDGTRLSIL.

Worth noting for this clone: Other DNA sequences from this sample encode an identical CDR3 as well. V is TRBV18 and J is TRBJ2-7; 8 bases fit TRBD2. The CDR3 consists of 13 residues. After removal of 3 bases from V and 4 bases from J, the junction contained 2 bases not matched to a gene. Germline CDR1 and CDR2: KGHSH and LQKENI. CDR3 DNA: TGTGCCAGCTCACCTGGACTAGCATACGAGCAGTACTTC. Amino acid sequence: CASSPGLAYEQYF.

The V gene is TRBV7-8, the J gene TRBJ2-7, with 10 bases matching TRBD1. The CDR3 totals 15 residues. The germline V gene has CDR1 SGHVS and CDR2 FQNEAQ. The trim removed 2 bases at V and 4 bases at J, leaving 5 bases unmatched. CDR3 bases: TGTGCCAGCAGCTTATTGGGACAGGGGATATACGAGCAGTACTTC. It yields the protein CASSLLGQGIYEQYF.

About this clone itself: Relative to the germline gene, one junction end is altered; a read error may explain this. The chain is built from TRBV7-3 and TRBJ1-1; the D gene is possibly TRBD1 (5 bases). The CDR3 runs 14 residues. The germline V gene has CDR1 SGHTA and CDR2 FQGTGA. The CDR3 DNA reads TGTGCCAGCAGCGTAACAGGTGGGAACACTGAAGCTTTCTTT. It encodes CASSVTGGNTEAFF.

A note on this clone: At the DNA level, this CDR3 is encoded by other sequences in the same sample as well. J is TRBJ1-3 and V is TRBV5-1; 9 nucleotides agree with TRBD1. Losses at the gene ends were 4 bases for V and 4 bases for J; bases not matched to a gene: 3. In germline, CDR1 is SGHRS, CDR2 YFSETQ. This CDR3 region has 14 residues. This CDR3 is CASSPGTGGNTIYF. DNA for the CDR3: TGCGCCAGCAGCCCCGGGACAGGGGGAAACACCATATATTTT.

The V gene is TRBV27, the J gene TRBJ1-1; D not resolved. This CDR3 contains 13 residues. From germline, CDR1 is MNHEY and CDR2 SMNVEV (reference sequence). The V and J ends lost 5 bases and 1 base respectively, with 8 bases between them. CDR3 protein: CASSQSTNTEAFF. The CDR3 DNA sequence: TGTGCCAGCAGTCAGTCGACGAACACTGAAGCTTTCTTT.

The chain has TRBV28 and TRBJ1-4, with D perhaps matching TRBD1 (6 bases). The V end was cut by 5 bases, the J end by 8 bases, with 12 bases between. The CDR3 runs 13 residues. Germline-derived CDR1 and CDR2 are MDHEN and SYDVKM. CDR3 amino acids: CASSPGAGEKLFF. CDR3 in DNA: TGTGCCAGCAGTCCAGGGGCCGGGGAAAAACTGTTTTTT.

The chain couples TRBV19 to TRBJ1-5; 12 nucleotides agree with TRBD1. V shed 5 bases, J shed 2 bases, and the junction held 13 bases outside the gene matches. Germline V gene lookup returns CDR1 LNHDA and CDR2 SQIVND (reference sequence). The CDR3 loop spans 19 amino acids. Written as DNA, the CDR3 is TGTGCCAGTAGTTCACCGGGACAGGGGGCACGTGGGGGCAATCAGCCCCAGCATTTT. Amino acids: CASSSPGQGARGGNQPQHF.

V and J are TRBV5-6 and TRBJ2-1, with D unclear. Germline V gene lookup returns CDR1 SGHDT and CDR2 YYEEEE. The CDR3 has 14 residues. The V and J ends lost 0 bases and 5 bases respectively, with 9 bases between them. In nucleotides, the CDR3 is TGTGCCAGCAGCTTGGGGCTAGTAAACAATGAGCAGTTCTTC. It translates to CASSLGLVNNEQFF.

The J gene is TRBJ1-1, the V gene TRBV18; 8 positions match TRBD1. Germline-derived CDR1 and CDR2 are KGHSH and LQKENI. The CDR3 is 13 amino acids. V trimming: 6 bases; J trimming: 5 bases; junction bases outside the gene matches: 5. Written as DNA, the CDR3 is TGTGCCAGCTCCTCAGGGGGCCGGACTGAAGCTTTCTTT. Amino acid sequence: CASSSGGRTEAFF. Together with reference TRBV18 and TRBJ1-1, the CDR3 gives the full variable domain: NAGVMQNPRHLVRRRGQEARLRCSPMKGHSHVYWYRQLPEEGLKFMVYLQKENIIDESGMPKERFSAEFPKEGPSILRIQQVVRGDSAAYFCASSSGGRTEAFFGQGTRLTVV.

This chain joins TRBV2 and TRBJ2-2; D not resolved. V lost 7 bases to trimming and J lost 2 bases, with 5 bases between them. CDR1 is SNHLY and CDR2 is FYNNEI in the germline V gene. The CDR3 is 12 amino acids. The CDR3 protein is CASKDNTGELFF. The DNA of the CDR3 is TGTGCCAGCAAGGATAACACCGGGGAGCTGTTTTTT.

This chain links TRBV18 with TRBJ1-1; D is ambiguous. The CDR3 is made up of 14 amino acids. V lost 4 bases, J lost 1 base, and 10 bases lay in between. CDR1 and CDR2 (germline): KGHSH, LQKENI. The CDR3 DNA reads as TGTGCCAGCTCACAGGGAGGAACGAACACTGAAGCTTTCTTT. Translating gives CASSQGGTNTEAFF.

This clone came up many times. Other DNA sequences of this sample code for an identical CDR3. The gene calls are TRBV29-1 and TRBJ2-5; possible D gene TRBD2, 5 bases. V was clipped by 5 bases and J by 4 bases, with 8 bases between them. This CDR3 region has 11 residues. The germline gives CDR1 SQVTM, CDR2 ANQGSEA. CDR3 bases: TGCAGCGTTCCTGGAGGAGAGACCCAGTACTTC. It encodes CSVPGGETQYF.

V and J are TRBV18 and TRBJ2-3; 9 bases map to TRBD1. CDR1 is KGHSH and CDR2 is LQKENI in the germline V gene. Unmatched junction bases numbered 5, after V lost 0 bases and J lost 4 bases. The CDR3 totals 16 residues. CDR3 amino acids: CASSPPNRGLADTQYF. As DNA, the CDR3 is TGTGCCAGCTCACCACCTAACAGGGGGCTCGCAGATACGCAGTATTTT.

The chain has TRBV21-1 and TRBJ2-7; the table's D call of TRBD2 was not tested on the DNA. TRBV21-1 is an annotated pseudogene. The CDR3 has 15 residues. In nucleotides, the CDR3 is TGTGCCAGCAGCCGTATAGCGGGACGCTTCGGAGAGCAGTACTTC. Protein sequence: CASSRIAGRFGEQYF.

This rearrangement joins TRBV18 to TRBJ1-1; 9 bases align to TRBD1. This CDR3 has 13 amino acids. CDR1 is KGHSH, CDR2 LQKENI, per germline. J lost 0 bases, V lost 10 bases, and 3 bases had no gene match. The CDR3 spells CATGQGMNTEAFF. CDR3 DNA sequence: TGTGCCACCGGACAGGGGATGAACACTGAAGCTTTCTTT.

This chain connects TRBV6-6 to TRBJ1-5; a possible D gene is TRBD1 (5 bases). The CDR3 contains 14 residues. Trimming removed 6 bases at V and 3 bases at J, with 12 bases between. The V gene's germline CDR1 is MNHNY and CDR2 SVGAGI (reference sequence). CDR3 DNA: TGTGCCAGCAGAGCAGGGACCGCCAATCAGCCCCAGCATTTT. This gives the protein CASRAGTANQPQHF.

The rearrangement joins TRBV6-5 to TRBJ1-1; weak D call: TRBD1 (5 bases). Germline V gives CDR1 MNHEY, CDR2 SVGAGI. This CDR3 region has 15 residues. Between the trimmed V and J ends, which lost 0 bases and 5 bases, there was a span of 13 bases. The CDR3 sequence is CASSYSVRAETEAFF. The CDR3 DNA is TGTGCCAGCAGTTACTCTGTCAGGGCAGAGACTGAAGCTTTCTTT.

This chain links TRBV19 with TRBJ2-3; D is unresolved. CDR3 size: 14 residues. V was clipped by 6 bases and J by 0 bases, with 10 bases between them. Germline CDR1 reads LNHDA; CDR2 reads SQIVND (reference sequence). The CDR3 protein is CASSDIASTDTQYF. The CDR3 nucleotides are TGTGCCAGTAGCGACATTGCTAGCACAGATACGCAGTATTTT.

A note on this clone: One junction end does not reproduce the germline sequence, and a read error may be involved. The rearrangement links TRBV28 to TRBJ2-4; a weak D match, TRBD2 (6 bases). Germline V gene data show CDR1 as MDHEN and CDR2 as SYDVKM. The CDR3 loop spans 17 amino acids. CDR3 nucleotide sequence: TGTGCCAGCAGTTTCCAATCTGCGGGGCTAGCGCAATTCGAATGTAACTTC. Encoded protein: CASSFQSAGLAQFECNF.

V gene TRBV5-4 combines with J gene TRBJ2-5, with TRBD2 as a possible D gene (5 bases). CDR1 is SGHNT, CDR2 YYREEE, per germline (reference sequence). Trimming cost V 4 bases and J 1 base, with 11 bases left between them. The CDR3 extends over 14 amino acids. The CDR3 coding sequence is TGTGCCAGCAGCCCTCGTGGACTCCAAGAGACCCAGTACTTC. The encoded protein is CASSPRGLQETQYF. Full variable domain (missing parts from reference TRBV5-4 and TRBJ2-5): ETGVTQSPTHLIKTRGQQVTLRCSSQSGHNTVSWYQQALGQGPQFIFQYYREEENGRGNFPPRFSGLQFPNYSSELNVNALELDDSALYLCASSPRGLQETQYFGPGTRLLVL.

The rearrangement links TRBV10-1 to TRBJ2-7; perhaps TRBD2 as D (6 bases). Germline CDR1 is WNHNN and CDR2 is SYGVQD (reference sequence). The V end was cut by 4 bases, the J end by 5 bases, with 15 bases between. CDR3 length equals 14 residues. The CDR3 loop reads CASSGGTRRDEQYF. CDR3 sequence (DNA): TGCGCCAGCAGTGGCGGGACTCGGCGGGACGAGCAGTACTTC.

The chain recombines TRBV27 with TRBJ2-7; 8 nucleotides match TRBD1. This CDR3 is 15 amino acids long. Germline V gives CDR1 MNHEY, CDR2 SMNVEV (reference sequence). V was clipped by 2 bases and J by 2 bases; unmatched bases: 5. The CDR3 sequence is CASSLILTGAYEQYF. The CDR3 DNA follows: TGTGCCAGCAGTTTAATCTTGACAGGGGCCTACGAGCAGTACTTC.

The chain joins TRBV18 to TRBJ1-1; no definite D call. Trimming shortened V by 1 base and J by 4 bases, and 4 bases separated the two germline ends. The CDR3 has 12 amino acids. Germline CDR1 KGHSH, CDR2 LQKENI. CDR3 region: CASSPRATEAFF. The CDR3 coding sequence is TGTGCCAGCTCACCACGGGCCACTGAAGCTTTCTTT.

The chain employs TRBV5-1 and TRBJ2-7; the D is unclear. Germline V gene sequence: CDR1 SGHRS, CDR2 YFSETQ. This CDR3 comprises 14 residues. V gave up 4 bases and J gave up 1 base, with 12 bases separating them. CDR3 in DNA: TGCGCCAGCAGCGCGGATCCGAGTTCCTACGAGCAGTACTTC. Amino acid sequence: CASSADPSSYEQYF. The variable domain in full, with the rest retrieved from reference TRBV5-1 and TRBJ2-7, is KAGVTQTPRYLIKTRGQQVTLSCSPISGHRSVSWYQQTPGQGLQFLFEYFSETQRNKGNFPGRFSGRQFSNSRSEMNVSTLELGDSALYLCASSADPSSYEQYFGPGTRLTVT.

The rearrangement joins TRBV10-1 to TRBJ1-1; D gene ambiguous. Trimming took 5 bases from V and 4 from J, leaving 11 bases between them. The CDR3 is 13 amino acids. Germline V gene data show CDR1 as WNHNN and CDR2 as SYGVQD (reference sequence). The CDR3 loop reads CASSRTWGTEAFF. The DNA of the CDR3 is TGCGCCAGCAGTAGGACTTGGGGCACTGAAGCTTTCTTT.

V gene TRBV19 combines with J gene TRBJ1-3; unclear D gene. The CDR3 sequence is 16 residues long. V shed 3 bases and J shed 0 bases, with 12 bases lying between them. The germline gives CDR1 LNHDA, CDR2 SQIVND (reference sequence). The CDR3, as DNA: TGTGCCAGTAGTATGGAAGGCACCCACTCTGGAAACACCATATATTTT. It translates to CASSMEGTHSGNTIYF.